These T cell receptor beta chains were read from a single sample in a study of shared clonotypes between healthy human individuals. TCRdb keeps only in-frame clones here, not all; method: immunoSEQ multiplex PCR. Of roughly 2.1 million clones in the sample, about 92% were seen once. Source material: naive CD8+ T cells from PBMCs. Receptors originate from a man aged 18-30 years in good health. Some clones in this sample may be carry-over from other donors' samples. Both conserved end residues are part of each CDR3. D genes are given only for firm matches. Part of the rows lack a size; the others show once, few, many or a class for expanded clones.

CDR3 protein | CDR3 DNA | J gene | V gene | D gene | clone size
CASSLVPVAGERETQYF | TGTGCCAGCAGTTTGGTGCCCGTAGCAGGGGAAAGGGAGACCCAGTACTTC | TRBJ2-5 | TRBV27 | NA | NA
CASSTPLAGASNEQFF | TGCGCCAGCAGCACCCCACTAGCGGGAGCTTCTAATGAGCAGTTCTTC | TRBJ2-1 | TRBV5-1 | TRBD2 | once
CASNVGNEGLEEKLFF | TGTGCCAGCAACGTTGGAAATGAGGGTTTAGAGGAAAAACTGTTTTTT | TRBJ1-4 | TRBV5-6 | NA | NA
CASSATRPRLAGYNEQFF | TGTGCCAGTAGTGCCACCCGACCCCGACTAGCGGGGTACAATGAGCAGTTCTTC | TRBJ2-1 | TRBV19 | TRBD2 | once
CASSRSGSRELFF | TGTGCCAGCAGCCGCTCAGGGTCCCGGGAGCTGTTTTTT | TRBJ2-2 | TRBV11-1 | NA | NA
CASSPDRGTSRIHGYTF | TGTGCCAGCTCACCGGACAGGGGCACCTCTAGAATACATGGCTACACCTTC | TRBJ1-2 | TRBV18 | TRBD1 | NA
CASETGLNTEAFF | TGTGCCAGCGAGACAGGGTTGAACACTGAAGCTTTCTTT | TRBJ1-1 | TRBV19 | TRBD1 | few
CASSVGNSLEQYF | TGTGCCAGCAGCGTAGGTAATAGTTTGGAGCAGTACTTC | TRBJ2-7 | TRBV9 | NA | NA
CASSLSPGTGTYEQYF | TGTGCCAGCAGTCTCTCCCCCGGGACAGGGACCTACGAGCAGTACTTC | TRBJ2-7 | TRBV27 | TRBD1 | NA
CASSKVLAGDDNGYTF | TGTGCCAGCAGCAAAGTACTGGCAGGGGATGATAATGGCTACACCTTC | TRBJ1-2 | TRBV21-1 | NA | NA
CASTEGLREYNEQFF | TGTGCCAGCACCGAGGGGCTTCGGGAATACAATGAGCAGTTCTTC | TRBJ2-1 | TRBV6-6 | NA | once
CASSLSSTDPYEQYF | TGTGCCAGCAGTTTATCGTCGACAGACCCCTACGAGCAGTACTTC | TRBJ2-7 | TRBV27 | NA | NA
CASSPSTDLAKNIQYF | TGCGCCAGCAGCCCGTCGACAGACCTAGCCAAAAACATTCAGTACTTC | TRBJ2-4 | TRBV5-1 | NA | NA
CASSFNRASDTEAFF | TGCGCCAGCAGCTTTAACAGGGCATCTGACACTGAAGCTTTCTTT | TRBJ1-1 | TRBV5-1 | NA | NA
CASSQDRASNQPQHF | TGCGCCAGCAGCCAAGACAGGGCGAGCAATCAGCCCCAGCATTTT | TRBJ1-5 | TRBV4-1 | NA | few
CASSFTEGEGPDNEQFF | TGTGCCAGCAGCTTCACGGAAGGGGAGGGTCCGGACAATGAGCAGTTCTTC | TRBJ2-1 | TRBV7-2 | TRBD2 | NA
CASSQISGGTEAFF | TGTGCCAGCAGCCAAATTTCAGGGGGGACTGAAGCTTTCTTT | TRBJ1-1 | TRBV14 | TRBD1 | NA
CASSEAGLRDEQFF | TGTGCCAGCAGCGAAGCCGGTTTGAGGGATGAGCAGTTCTTC | TRBJ2-1 | TRBV4-2 | NA | NA
CASSVGTLKTSTDTQYF | TGTGCCAGCAGCGTTGGAACTCTCAAAACTAGCACAGATACGCAGTATTTT | TRBJ2-3 | TRBV9 | NA | NA
CASSSGPLSYEQYF | TGTGCCAGCAGCTCCGGGCCTCTCTCTTACGAGCAGTACTTC | TRBJ2-7 | TRBV7-6 | NA | NA
CASSKETAVGRRYEQYF | TGTGCCAGCAGCAAAGAAACGGCTGTGGGGAGAAGGTACGAGCAGTACTTC | TRBJ2-7 | TRBV21-1 | NA | once
CASSVAPGREVYNEQFF | TGTGCCAGCAGCGTAGCGCCCGGGAGGGAAGTCTACAATGAGCAGTTCTTC | TRBJ2-1 | TRBV9 | TRBD2 | NA
CASSAAADRDRYTF | TGTGCCAGCAGCGCCGCGGCGGACAGGGATCGCTACACCTTC | TRBJ1-2 | TRBV9 | TRBD1 | NA
CASSLMNYEQYF | TGTGCCAGCAGCCTGATGAACTACGAGCAGTACTTC | TRBJ2-7 | TRBV5-4 | NA | NA
CASSTRPGGRYEQYF | TGTGCCAGTAGTACCAGGCCCGGTGGACGATACGAGCAGTACTTC | TRBJ2-7 | TRBV19 | NA | NA
CATSRAGAYNEQFF | TGTGCCACCAGCAGAGCGGGAGCATACAATGAGCAGTTCTTC | TRBJ2-1 | TRBV15 | NA | NA
CASSGETQYF | TGTGCCAGCAGCGGAGAGACCCAGTACTTC | TRBJ2-5 | TRBV9 | NA | NA
CASSSTLGGDTGELFF | TGCGCCAGCAGCTCAACCCTCGGGGGGGACACCGGGGAGCTGTTTTTT | TRBJ2-2 | TRBV5-1 | TRBD2 | NA
CASSFGTANYGYTF | TGTGCCAGCAGCTTCGGGACAGCTAACTATGGCTACACCTTC | TRBJ1-2 | TRBV5-8 | TRBD1 | NA
CASSLAPQGFSSYNEQFF | TGTGCCAGCAGCTTAGCCCCACAGGGCTTTAGCTCCTACAATGAGCAGTTCTTC | TRBJ2-1 | TRBV7-8 | NA | NA
CASSPSQHGGKNNEQFF | TGTGCCAGCAGCCCGTCACAACATGGGGGTAAGAACAATGAGCAGTTCTTC | TRBJ2-1 | TRBV11-2 | NA | NA
CASNGGDRNTGELFF | TGTGCCAGTAACGGTGGGGACAGAAACACCGGGGAGCTGTTTTTT | TRBJ2-2 | TRBV2 | TRBD1 | NA
CASSELLYSLYEQYF | TGTGCCAGCAGTGAACTCCTTTACTCACTCTACGAGCAGTACTTC | TRBJ2-7 | TRBV2 | NA | NA
CASSQRQGRGYTF | TGTGCCAGCAGCCAAAGACAGGGTAGGGGCTACACCTTC | TRBJ1-2 | TRBV7-9 | TRBD1 | once
CASSSRGTGMNTEAFF | TGTGCCAGCAGCTCAAGAGGGACAGGGATGAACACTGAAGCTTTCTTT | TRBJ1-1 | TRBV5-8 | TRBD1 | NA
CASSYSLGRKDNEQFF | TGTGCCAGCAGTTACTCGCTAGGGCGGAAAGACAATGAGCAGTTCTTC | TRBJ2-1 | TRBV6-5 | NA | NA
CASSIRDANQPQHF | TGTGCCAGTAGTATAAGGGACGCTAATCAGCCCCAGCATTTT | TRBJ1-5 | TRBV19 | NA | NA
CATSRDRGGSQPQHF | TGTGCCACCAGCAGAGATCGTGGGGGGAGTCAGCCCCAGCATTTT | TRBJ1-5 | TRBV15 | NA | NA
CASSEKFRGLVGNIQYF | TGTGCCAGCAGTGAAAAGTTCAGGGGGTTAGTCGGAAACATTCAGTACTTC | TRBJ2-4 | TRBV6-1 | TRBD1 | NA
CASFDVRRLGQDTQYF | TGTGCCAGCTTTGACGTGCGCAGGTTGGGGCAAGATACGCAGTATTTT | TRBJ2-3 | TRBV7-9 | NA | NA
CASSTVPTGGPTNEQFF | TGTGCCAGCAGCACGGTCCCAACGGGAGGGCCGACGAATGAGCAGTTCTTC | TRBJ2-1 | TRBV11-2 | TRBD2 | NA
CSVEDRGRVPAEAFF | TGCAGCGTTGAAGATCGAGGCAGGGTGCCTGCTGAAGCTTTCTTT | TRBJ1-1 | TRBV29-1 | NA | once
CSVQGFGELFF | TGCAGCGTTCAGGGATTCGGGGAGCTGTTTTTT | TRBJ2-2 | TRBV29-1 | NA | NA
CASSLRPDGQGAGEAFF | TGTGCCAGCAGCTTACGCCCGGACGGACAGGGGGCAGGTGAAGCTTTCTTT | TRBJ1-1 | TRBV7-9 | TRBD1 | NA
CASSLAPRGNTEAFF | TGTGCCAGCAGTTTGGCTCCCAGGGGGAACACTGAAGCTTTCTTT | TRBJ1-1 | TRBV27 | NA | NA
CASSTRARREWQTDTQYF | TGTGCCAGTAGTACAAGAGCGCGGCGGGAGTGGCAGACAGATACGCAGTATTTT | TRBJ2-3 | TRBV28 | TRBD2 | NA